Listed here are 3 T cell receptor beta chains from one sample, sequenced in a study of blood T cell repertoires in COVID-19. Here immunoSEQ multiplex PCR was the method, and the copy in TCRdb shows in-frame clones only, minus some. There are about 440,000 clones in the sample; more than 85% occur only once, and around 4.5% lies in the top ten. The sample taken for sequencing was peripheral blood. The receptors derive from a young woman with acute or convalescent COVID-19.

The rearrangement uses TRBV9 and TRBJ2-1, with 10 positions matching TRBD2. Germline V gives CDR1 SGDLS, CDR2 YYNGEE. The CDR3 is 14 residues long. The V and J ends lost 4 bases and 7 bases, in that order; junction bases with no gene match: 5. The CDR3 DNA follows: TGTGCCAGCAGCCCTTATAGCGGGGGGAATGAGCAGTTCTTC. Its translation: CASSPYSGGNEQFF.

This clone was seen a few times. V usage is TRBV5-1 and J usage is TRBJ1-2; 12 nucleotides agree with TRBD1. This CDR3 is built from 18 residues. J was trimmed by 0 bases and V by 4 bases; bases with no gene match: 10. CDR1 and CDR2 from the germline V gene are SGHRS and YFSETQ. The CDR3 region is CASSQEGQGAKANYGYTF. The CDR3 DNA reads TGCGCCAGCAGCCAGGAGGGACAGGGGGCGAAGGCTAACTATGGCTACACCTTC.

The rearrangement joins TRBV14 to TRBJ1-6, with TRBD1 identical over 10 bases. Per the germline V gene, CDR1 is SGHDN and CDR2 is FVKESK. The ends lost 4 bases at V and 7 bases at J; junction bases unmatched: 7. CDR3 size: 16 residues. The CDR3 here is CASSRRQGASNSPLHF. CDR3 nucleotide sequence: TGTGCCAGCAGCCGAAGACAGGGGGCTTCCAATTCACCCCTCCACTTT.